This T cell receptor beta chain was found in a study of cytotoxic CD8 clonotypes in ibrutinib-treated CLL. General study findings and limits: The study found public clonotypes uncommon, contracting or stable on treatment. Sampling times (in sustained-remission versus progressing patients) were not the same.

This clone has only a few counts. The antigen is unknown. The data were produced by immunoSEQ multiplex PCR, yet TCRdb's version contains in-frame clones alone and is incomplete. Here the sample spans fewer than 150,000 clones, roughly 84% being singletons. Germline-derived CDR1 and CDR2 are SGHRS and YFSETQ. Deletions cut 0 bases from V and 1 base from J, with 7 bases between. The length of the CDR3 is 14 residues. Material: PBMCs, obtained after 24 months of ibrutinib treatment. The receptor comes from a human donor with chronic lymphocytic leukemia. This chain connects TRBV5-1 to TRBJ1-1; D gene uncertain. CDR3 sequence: CASSLVPTNTEAFF. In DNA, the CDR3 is TGCGCCAGCAGCTTGGTCCCCACGAACACTGAAGCTTTCTTT. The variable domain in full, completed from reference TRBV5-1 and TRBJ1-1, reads KAGVTQTPRYLIKTRGQQVTLSCSPISGHRSVSWYQQTPGQGLQFLFEYFSETQRNKGNFPGRFSGRQFSNSRSEMNVSTLELGDSALYLCASSLVPTNTEAFFGQGTRLTVV.